The clone carrying this TCR beta chain came up a few times. Its antigen is as yet unknown. This specimen belongs to a study of vaccination and CD4 T cells after COVID-19. Study-wide context: Stimulation of cells relied on overlapping spike peptides derived from SARS-CoV-2, HCoV-NL63, HCoV-OC43 and HCoV-229E. Either a CEFX pool, an HIV-1 Nef pool, or no peptide was added to control cultures.

Cultured CD4+ T cell DNA was sequenced using the Oncomine TCR Beta short-read assay. TCRdb redid the calling of the PCR reads with MiXCR, one entry per CDR3 protein. The table shows some 17,000 distinct CDR3 sequences, with 35% to 40% occurring only once. This sample's treatment: roughly 10-day PBMC culture with coronavirus spike peptide pools or control peptides (ViraFEST assay). Dates of PCR positivity, March to December 2020, preceded the US Alpha, Beta and Delta variants. Germline V gene data show CDR1 as MNHEY and CDR2 as SVGAGI. With 4 bases clipped from V and 5 bases from J, the junction kept 7 bases outside the gene matches. CDR3 length: 15 residues.

Specimen: CD4+ T cells from blood, cultured in vitro. The clonotype originates from a human donor who had recovered from COVID-19. This chain uses TRBV6-5 with TRBJ2-5; 10 bases are shared with TRBD1. As DNA, the CDR3 is TGTGCCAGCAGTTCCCCGGACAGGGGGAGCGAGACCCAGTACTTC. Protein product: CASSSPDRGSETQYF.